This T cell receptor beta chain was profiled in a study of a mutant IDH1 vaccine in newly diagnosed glioma. The overall study: Vaccines were begun 4-6 weeks after radiotherapy alone, or with temozolomide cycles. Treated patients had a mean age of approximately 40 years and an approximately 62% male, around 40% female split. Earlier therapy was either radiotherapy, temozolomide, or both, and most got both.

As for time point: week 35, safety follow-up. Vaccinated patients received 300 ug of mutant IDH1 20-mer peptide per dose, with topical imiquimod. TCRdb's copy holds only in-frame clones and misses some; the assay was immunoSEQ multiplex PCR. The profile shows around 70,000 clones, approximately 86% of them singletons. Whole-study results and caveats: It was just under 95% of patients that developed vaccine-induced immune responses.

With respect to this clone: Its antigen remains unknown.

V was pared by 3 bases and J by 4 bases, with 4 bases between. CDR3 size: 11 residues. Germline values: CDR1 DFQATT, CDR2 SNEGSKA (reference sequence). This chain links TRBV20-1 with TRBJ2-1; D is uncertain. The clonotype comes from a man aged 30 to 45 with glioma. This specimen was PBMCs, taken from a glioma patient whose treatment included an IDH1 peptide vaccine. The CDR3 bases are TGCAGTGCTAGGTGGTACAATGAGCAGTTCTTC. Translating gives CSARWYNEQFF.